Given below is one TCR beta chain in context. The antigen is not known. Germline V gene lookup returns CDR1 SGDLS and CDR2 YYNGEE. The CDR3 loop spans 15 amino acids. Trimming removed 3 bases at V and 2 bases at J, with 12 bases between. Measured with immunoSEQ multiplex PCR; TCRdb has only the in-frame clones, and not every one. The sample holds about 77,000 clones, 92% seen once. This sample is part of a study of T cell responses to AZD1222 COVID-19 vaccine. General observations from the study: White British donors predominated, females outnumbered males, and clonal diversity was possibly underestimated.

The J gene is TRBJ1-3, the V gene TRBV9; D not certain. This sample comprised peripheral blood, obtained 28 days after the second AZD1222 dose. The source of this sequence is an adult who received the AZD1222 COVID-19 vaccine. In DNA form, the CDR3 reads TGTGCCAGCAGCGCCCGGGCCTATGCTGGAAACACCATATATTTT. Translated, it gives CASSARAYAGNTIYF.